This is a list of T cell receptor beta chains from one sample in a study of early T cells in non-severe SARS-CoV-2 infection. In TCRdb, the 5' RACE reads were re-called with MiXCR into one record per CDR3 protein. The sample carries tens of thousands of distinct CDR3 sequences, approximately 12% recorded once. Sequenced here: whole blood, sampled at baseline. Every receptor here comes from an adult who was a healthcare worker with PCR-confirmed SARS-CoV-2 infection or an uninfected control (not recorded which). The donor label of this sample is uncertain. CDR3s include the opening cysteine and the closing phenylalanine or tryptophan.

J,V,CDR3
TRBJ2-2,TRBV5-1,CASGPGLATTGELFF
TRBJ2-5,TRBV20-1,CSARKQRGGQETQYF
TRBJ2-1,TRBV6-2/TRBV6-3,CASSRLAGPYNEQFF
TRBJ2-3,TRBV7-8,CASSPAGRTDTQYF
TRBJ1-4,TRBV20-1,CSAPVWATNEKLFF
TRBJ2-6,TRBV28,CATRSGGSGANVLTF
TRBJ2-2,TRBV9,CASSVGGLTGELFF
TRBJ1-2,TRBV20-1,CSALGTPSWGGYTF
TRBJ2-1,TRBV7-2,CASSPTGTYNEQFF
TRBJ1-1,TRBV27,CASSLSPNTEAFF
TRBJ2-5,TRBV7-2,CASSRASGPQETQYF
TRBJ1-1,TRBV5-1,CASSLQGSPEAFF
TRBJ1-1,TRBV30,CAWSMNTEAFF
TRBJ2-6,TRBV7-3,CASSPSLTGANVLTF
TRBJ1-5,TRBV4-1,CASSPMGATSNQPQHF
TRBJ2-4,TRBV7-3,CASSSVTSGGPGAAKNIQYF
TRBJ2-2,TRBV14,CASSQDAYIRDTGELFF
TRBJ2-3,TRBV12-3/TRBV12-4,CASSTLHGGDTQYF
TRBJ2-3,TRBV14,CASSQSLTATDTQYF
TRBJ2-5,TRBV5-1,CASSHGGASGRLQETQYF
TRBJ1-1,TRBV5-1,CASYGTLNTEAFF
TRBJ2-1,TRBV5-4,CATRRGNYNEQFF
TRBJ2-3,TRBV7-2,CASSLGLVTDTQYF
TRBJ1-1,TRBV10-1,CASLIIERQGEKDTEAFF
TRBJ2-2,TRBV4-1,CASSQDLAIAIRELFF
TRBJ1-2,TRBV30,CAWTGGIYGYTF
TRBJ2-6,TRBV30,CAWSVTRYFGTGGQSSGANVLTF
TRBJ2-6,TRBV3-1,CASSQDRAGANVLTF
TRBJ1-5,TRBV7-2,CASSFLGQPQHF
TRBJ2-3,TRBV20-1,CSARDTLRGGRDTQYF
TRBJ2-6,TRBV5-1,CASSIGQAAGANVLTF
TRBJ1-2,TRBV3-1,CASSRDRGGDGYTF
TRBJ2-3,TRBV5-1,CASSLAGRAGSTDTQYF
TRBJ1-1,TRBV29-1,CSARAPGQGADTEAFF
TRBJ2-1,TRBV7-9,CASSPRLAGGNNEQFF
TRBJ1-6,TRBV3-1,CASSLLSGGTSPLHF
TRBJ2-3,TRBV4-2,CASSRDLRTGRSDTQYF
TRBJ2-1,TRBV5-4,CASSVRDSYNEQFF
TRBJ1-2,TRBV14,CASSQAIEYRGIYGYTF
TRBJ1-1,TRBV12-3/TRBV12-4,CASAARATTEAFF
TRBJ2-1,TRBV6-1,CASSDQLNEQFF
TRBJ2-3,TRBV7-3,CASSPLQTGTSGATDTQYF
TRBJ2-2,TRBV27,CASSLWAAPNTGELFF
TRBJ1-1,TRBV4-1,CASSREQGFTEAFF
TRBJ2-3,TRBV20-1,CSARATSGGSQDTQYF
TRBJ1-6,TRBV11-1,CASSPDMSSYNSPLHF
TRBJ2-5,TRBV7-7,CASSSRTGSETQYF
TRBJ1-1,TRBV6-6,CASSYSLLPPNAEAFF
TRBJ2-3,TRBV29-1,CSVVLTRGSDTQYF
TRBJ1-2,TRBV11-2,CASSLDVSSLNGYTF
TRBJ1-4,TRBV12-3/TRBV12-4,CASSTAGTGANEKLFF
TRBJ2-3,TRBV5-1,CASSSRGVGTDTQYF
TRBJ2-4,TRBV6-5,CASSYLGGTGSNIQYF
TRBJ1-1,TRBV7-9,CASSQTRTGDVMTEAFF
TRBJ2-3,TRBV27,CASSLDDPRQSPQYF
TRBJ2-3,TRBV10-3,CAISDNTDTQYF
TRBJ2-3,TRBV11-2,CASSLEGTSGATTDTQYF
TRBJ1-1,TRBV6-5,CASSYSWTTEAFF